The clone carrying this T cell receptor beta chain was seen only once. What it binds is not known. Per the germline V gene, CDR1 is MNHEY and CDR2 is SMNVEV (reference sequence). The V segment lost 5 bases and the J segment 5 bases; nucleotides outside the gene matches: 7. This CDR3 has 15 residues. The data were obtained in a study of shared clonotypes between healthy human individuals. About the study: Aged between 18 and 49, the donors were two women and three men.

Broader study findings: Sharing across several donors was seen in 5% to 5.5% of naive CD4 clonotypes.

The authors distributed each subset's genomic DNA evenly over several immunoSEQ plates. Sorted-subset replicate PCR reactions were performed with about 200 ng DNA, corresponding to roughly 29,000 T cell genomes. The table came from immunoSEQ multiplex PCR; TCRdb's copy has only in-frame clones and leaves some out. The sample includes roughly 2 million clones, approximately 96% of them seen just once. The chain has TRBV27 and TRBJ1-5; TRBD1 aligns across 9 bases. Input material: naive CD4+ T cells sorted from blood. Specified subset: CD45RA+ positively selected. The sequence derives from a man between 18 and 35 years old in good health. CDR3 coding DNA: TGTGCCAGCAGTCATGAGACAGGGGGTCATCAGCCCCAGCATTTT. It codes for CASSHETGGHQPQHF.